The clone carrying this T cell receptor (beta chain) was counted only a few times. This entry is derived from a study of blood T cells in healthy people across ages. Using a J-beta primer mix together with a sample-barcoded 5' primer, a second PCR was run for roughly 6 to 12 cycles. TCRdb re-called the 5' RACE reads through MiXCR, storing one row per CDR3 protein. The sample contains hundreds of thousands of distinct CDR3 sequences, over 20% of which appear only once. CDR1 SNHLY and CDR2 FYNNEI come from the germline V gene. This CDR3 is 15 amino acids long. Trimming shortened V by 7 bases and J by 4 bases, and 17 bases separated the two germline ends. Researchers collected 7.5 to 10 milliliters of peripheral blood from every single donor.

The source is a man aged 65-85 years in good health. Sequencing input: blood. The genes are TRBV2 and TRBJ1-5; no clear D gene. The chain's CDR3 is CASTGASGVNQPQHF. DNA of the CDR3: TGTGCCAGCACCGGAGCATCCGGGGTAAATCAGCCCCAGCATTTT.